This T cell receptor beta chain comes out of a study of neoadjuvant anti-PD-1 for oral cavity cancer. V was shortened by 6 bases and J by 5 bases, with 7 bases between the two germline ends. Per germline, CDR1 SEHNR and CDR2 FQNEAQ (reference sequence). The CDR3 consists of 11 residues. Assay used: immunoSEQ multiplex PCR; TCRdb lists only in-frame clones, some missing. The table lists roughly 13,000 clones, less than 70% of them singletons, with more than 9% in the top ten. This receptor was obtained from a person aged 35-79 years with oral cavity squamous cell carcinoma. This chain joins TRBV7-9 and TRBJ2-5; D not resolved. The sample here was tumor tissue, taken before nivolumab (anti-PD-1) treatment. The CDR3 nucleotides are TGTGCCAGCAGTCCCTCCGAGACCCAGTACTTC. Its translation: CASSPSETQYF.